The text below deals with one T cell receptor (beta chain). The treatment is: over 15 received Ad26.COV2.S at low or high dose, single or two shots; roughly 5 received placebo; per-sample allocation not given. Sampling took place 63 days after the first vaccine or placebo injection. Germline V gene data show CDR1 as MNHEY and CDR2 as SVGAGI. Trimming took off 1 base at V and 5 bases at J, with 12 bases between the two ends. This CDR3 has 14 residues. This sample was included in a study of Ad26.COV2.S vaccination and SARS-CoV-2 variants. About the study: Trial arm assignment for the donor was COV1001 Ad26.COV2.S.

Sequencing used immunoSEQ multiplex PCR; TCRdb keeps in-frame clones, though not all of them. The repertoire consists of some 520,000 clones, with approximately 90% occurring once and the leading ten covering roughly 13%. The chain links TRBV6-5 to TRBJ2-7; D is unresolved. This TCR was recovered from a person aged 18 to 65 who received the Ad26.COV2.S COVID-19 vaccine or a placebo. The sequencing here drew on peripheral blood, taken in a trial of Ad26.COV2.S vaccine versus placebo. CDR3 bases: TGTGCCAGCAGTTACTTAATGAGGAAAGACGAGCAGTACTTC. Translating gives CASSYLMRKDEQYF.